This TCR beta chain stems from a study of high-grade serous ovarian cancer treatment subgroups (dated by TCRdb to about 2021). Regarding the research as a whole: On average, each sample produced more than 13,000 sequencing reads and roughly 7,000 unique TCR beta rearrangements. The study profiled TCR beta repertoires in high-grade serous ovarian cancer patients grouped by complete gross resection or neoadjuvant chemotherapy response under a laparoscopic triage algorithm. One primary tumor sample and two metastatic tumor samples were collected from each patient, for a total of some 90 samples. Of the roughly 30 patients in the cohort, approximately 10 had no residual disease after primary surgery (R0), approximately 10 were excellent NACT responders, and approximately 10 were poor NACT responders.

The germline V gene sets CDR1 to SGDLS and CDR2 to YYNGEE. Trimming accounts for 3 bases at V and 5 bases at J, while the number of junction bases matched to no gene is 8. The CDR3 numbers 16 residues from cysteine through phenylalanine. The read is trimmed to its CDR3 DNA, 48 bases read in frame from base 1. Turning to this clone: The specificity of this receptor is unknown. No clone much larger than this one lies a single base away; base qualities are absent.

Tumor samples were obtained before definitive surgery or chemotherapy. Genomic DNA extraction was performed by the MD Anderson Biospecimen Extraction Resource, and TCR sequencing was carried out by the MD Anderson Cancer Genomics Laboratory. The 85 to 95 tumor samples underwent high-throughput TCR profiling with ImmunoSEQ. The original methods were these. Repertoire diversity metrics included richness (unique productive sequences), clonality, evenness and relatedness; Bhattacharyya coefficient assessed similarity between samples. In a sensitivity analysis, TCRs with fewer than two reads were excluded, and consistent conclusions were obtained. Drawn from immuneACCESS, this table holds only the in-frame rearrangements with V and J called that TCRdb kept. Clones are partly lost; checked studies trace under half to an unresolved V gene and leave the rest unexplained. That table gives V, J and clone size, and the DNA gave D and trimming. This sample holds about 12,000 clones; about 88% were observed only once. The ten largest clonotypes hold around 3% of the sample.

The investigation overall reported the following: The TCR repertoire analyses centered on CDR3, leaving CDR1 and CDR2 unanalyzed. Spatial information was not captured by bulk tumor TCR sequencing, so insight into HGSC tumor complexity and diversity was limited. TCR clonal relatedness showed a positive correlation with neoantigen level and a trend toward positive correlation with copy number variation and mutation load from whole-genome sequencing. Repertoire similarity between tumors from the same patient ranged from roughly 0.095 to 0.8, while tumors from different patients showed almost no similarity.

The TCR originated in a human donor with high-grade serous ovarian cancer. The specimen was tumor tissue. Recombination joined TRBV9 with TRBJ2-3; the junction holds 11 bases that match TRBD2. The DNA is TGTGCCAGCAGCGCCTTAGCGGGGGGGCCGAGAGATACGCAGTATTTT. Its coded protein is CASSALAGGPRDTQYF.